The 15 T cell receptor beta chains listed next were all sequenced from one sample in a study of T cells after posttransplantation cyclophosphamide. Controls had myeloablative marrow grafts with methotrexate and calcineurin inhibitor, sampled at 1 year. Some clones are missing from TCRdb's copy, which holds only in-frame ones; the method was immunoSEQ multiplex PCR. The sample yields around 9,900 clones, 70% to 90% seen once. The input for sequencing was PBMCs, taken after an allogeneic stem cell transplant with a calcineurin inhibitor and methotrexate. These receptors were obtained from a young adult male patient who received an allogeneic stem cell transplant from an unrelated donor, was CMV-positive, and had no GVHD. The graft donor may be the source of some T cells.

The chain combines TRBV19 with TRBJ2-1; D remains unclear. V lost 10 bases, J lost 0 bases, and 10 bases lay in between. The germline V gene encodes CDR1 LNHDA and CDR2 SQIVND (reference sequence). CDR3 length: 13 amino acids. The CDR3 DNA is TGTGCCACACGTTCGAGCTCCTACAATGAGCAGTTCTTC. It encodes CATRSSSYNEQFF.

The V and J genes are TRBV19 and TRBJ2-3; D is perhaps TRBD2 (6 bases). CDR1 and CDR2 (germline): LNHDA, SQIVND (reference sequence). This CDR3 comprises 16 residues. The V and J ends lost 4 bases and 2 bases respectively, with 16 bases between them. The DNA for the CDR3 is TGTGCCAGTAGTAATGTAGGCGGGGCCCACACAGATACGCAGTATTTT. It is translated as CASSNVGGAHTDTQYF.

The J gene is TRBJ2-2, the V gene TRBV15; D not resolved. Germline CDR1 is LNHNV and CDR2 is YYDKDF (reference sequence). Trimming pared 0 bases from V and 4 bases from J, leaving 12 bases between. The CDR3 length is 16 residues. This CDR3 reads CATSRDKTSATGELFF. In DNA, the CDR3 is TGTGCCACCAGCAGAGACAAAACCAGTGCCACCGGGGAGCTGTTTTTT.

V and J are TRBV7-2 and TRBJ1-5; 7 bases are a match to TRBD1. The junction had 9 bases not matched to a gene; V was cut back by 4 bases and J by 6 bases. Germline CDR1 is SGHTA and CDR2 is FQGNSA. This CDR3 is built from 15 residues. CDR3 nucleotide sequence: TGTGCCAGCAGCTCAGGGGGAATAGCAATTCAGCCCCAGCATTTT. It codes for CASSSGGIAIQPQHF.

This clone was seen more than once but under ten times. Germline is not matched at one junction end, which may reflect a read error. The chain recombines TRBV5-4 with TRBJ2-5, with a tentative D call TRBD1 (5 bases). This CDR3 region has 14 residues. Germline CDR1 and CDR2: SGHNT and YYREEE (reference sequence). CDR3 residues: CASSLEGPREAQYF. DNA of the CDR3: TGTGCCAGCAGCTTGGAGGGGCCCCGAGAGGCCCAGTACTTC.

This chain uses TRBV6-5 with TRBJ2-7; 10 bases map to TRBD1. V lost 5 bases, J lost 5 bases, and 6 bases stayed unmatched. CDR1 is MNHEY, CDR2 SVGAGI, per germline. The length of the CDR3 is 14 residues. CDR3: CASSSRDRGHEQYV. The CDR3 bases are TGTGCCAGCAGTAGCCGGGACAGGGGCCACGAGCAGTACGTC.

This clone has a single count. The chain uses TRBV18 and TRBJ2-3; no definite D call. V lost 4 bases and J 4 bases, leaving 27 bases between the germline ends. The CDR3 has 19 amino acids. CDR1 and CDR2 (germline): KGHSH, LQKENI. The CDR3 DNA reads as TGTGCCAGCTCACACCTCGAACCGGGTCTGGTTCCTCGCCCAGATACGCAGTATTTT. Its translation is CASSHLEPGLVPRPDTQYF.

The genes are TRBV18 and TRBJ2-5, with TRBD2 matching over 14 bases. V shed 1 base and J 4 bases; nucleotides not matched to a gene: 14. The germline V gene encodes CDR1 KGHSH and CDR2 LQKENI. The CDR3 is 20 residues long. CDR3 bases: TGTGCCAGCTCACCACGATCAAGGGGACTAGCGGGAGACCGTCCAGAGACCCAGTACTTC. This codes for CASSPRSRGLAGDRPETQYF.

This chain connects TRBV6-5 to TRBJ1-2, with D unclear. The CDR3 spans 14 residues. In germline, CDR1 is MNHEY, CDR2 SVGAGI. Trimming cost V 2 bases and J 2 bases, with 9 bases left between them. The CDR3 spells CASSYDAVNYGYTF. The CDR3 DNA reads TGTGCCAGCAGTTACGACGCGGTCAACTATGGCTACACCTTC.

Only one count was recorded for this clone. The rearrangement joins TRBV5-1 to TRBJ2-3, with a weak D call TRBD2 (6 bases). The CDR3 covers 15 residues. CDR1 is SGHRS, CDR2 YFSETQ, per germline. Deletions cut 0 bases from V and 3 bases from J, with 11 bases between. CDR3 protein: CASSLGAGTTDTQYF. In DNA, the CDR3 is TGCGCCAGCAGCTTGGGAGCGGGCACGACAGATACGCAGTATTTT.

The V and J genes are TRBV29-1 and TRBJ2-1, with 12 bases that match TRBD2. CDR3 length equals 16 residues. Germline values: CDR1 SQVTM, CDR2 ANQGSEA. V trimming: 0 bases; J trimming: 8 bases; junction bases outside the gene matches: 8. CDR3 sequence: CSVEDLLAGGRDEQFF. CDR3 nucleotides: TGCAGCGTTGAAGACCTACTAGCGGGAGGTAGGGATGAGCAGTTCTTC.

The chain employs TRBV5-1 and TRBJ2-7; maybe TRBD2 (5 bases). Germline V gene lookup returns CDR1 SGHRS and CDR2 YFSETQ. Trimming shortened V by 3 bases and J by 2 bases, and 9 bases separated the two germline ends. CDR3 length: 13 amino acids. CDR3 protein: CASSWESAYEQYF. In DNA, the CDR3 is TGCGCCAGCAGCTGGGAGTCTGCCTACGAGCAGTACTTC.

This clone came up once. The CDR3 loop is CASSVAGGIDEQFF. The DNA for the CDR3 is TGTGCCAGCAGCGTAGCGGGAGGGATCGATGAGCAGTTCTTC. This sequence joins TRBV9 and TRBJ2-1; 8 nucleotides align to TRBD2. The CDR3 loop spans 14 amino acids. Germline CDR1 and CDR2: SGDLS and YYNGEE. The ends lost 0 bases at V and 8 bases at J; junction bases unmatched: 4.

The CDR3 here is CASSLLAGDGYNEQFF. Here the CDR3 DNA reads TGCGCCAGCAGCTTGTTGGCAGGGGATGGCTACAATGAGCAGTTCTTC. V and J are TRBV5-1 and TRBJ2-1, with a possible D match to TRBD1 (6 bases). This CDR3 has 16 amino acids. V lost 1 base and J 3 bases, leaving 14 bases between the germline ends. Per germline, CDR1 SGHRS and CDR2 YFSETQ.

This chain links TRBV7-9 with TRBJ2-5, with TRBD2 matching 11 bases. CDR1 is SEHNR, CDR2 FQNEAQ, per germline (reference sequence). The CDR3 contains 15 residues. Trimming took 3 bases from V and 5 from J; bases not matched to a gene: 5. The CDR3 bases are TGTGCCAGCAGCTTTCCCACTAGCGGGAGTGAGACCCAGTACTTC. It encodes CASSFPTSGSETQYF.